This TCR beta chain was sequenced in a study of cytomegalovirus exposure and HLA in healthy donors. The V and J ends lost 2 bases and 6 bases respectively, with 14 bases between them. This CDR3 contains 15 residues. CDR1 and CDR2 from the germline V gene are MGHRA and YSYEKL. The table lists this clone with a few counts. The repertoire was sequenced with immunoSEQ multiplex PCR; TCRdb's copy has only in-frame clones and lacks some. Of 100,000 to 150,000 clones in the sample, around nine tenths are singletons; the top ten hold roughly 2%. The V and J genes are TRBV4-1 and TRBJ1-5, with D possibly TRBD1 on 5 matching bases. The TCR sequence derives from a woman under 30 in good health and CMV-seronegative. Sample: PBMCs. CDR3 in amino acids: CASSQMPRAGQPQHF. The CDR3 nucleotides read TGCGCCAGCAGCCAAATGCCCAGGGCAGGTCAGCCCCAGCATTTT.